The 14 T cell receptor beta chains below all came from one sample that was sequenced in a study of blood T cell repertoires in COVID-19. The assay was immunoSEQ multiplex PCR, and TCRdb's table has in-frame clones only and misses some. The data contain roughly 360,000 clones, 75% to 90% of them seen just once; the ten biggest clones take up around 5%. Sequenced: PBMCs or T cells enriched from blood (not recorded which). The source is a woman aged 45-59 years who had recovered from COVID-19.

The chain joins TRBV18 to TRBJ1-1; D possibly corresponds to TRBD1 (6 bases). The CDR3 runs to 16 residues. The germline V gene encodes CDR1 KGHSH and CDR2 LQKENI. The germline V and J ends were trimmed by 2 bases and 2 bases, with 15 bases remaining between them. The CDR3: CASSPSLQGTNTEAFF. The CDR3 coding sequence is TGTGCCAGCTCACCAAGCCTACAGGGAACCAACACTGAAGCTTTCTTT.

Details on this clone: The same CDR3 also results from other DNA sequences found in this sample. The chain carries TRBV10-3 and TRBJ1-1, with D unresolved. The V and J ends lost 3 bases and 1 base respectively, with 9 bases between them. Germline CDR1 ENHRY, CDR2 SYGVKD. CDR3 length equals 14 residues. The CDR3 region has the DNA TGTGCCATCAGTGATGGGCTCGGGAACACTGAAGCTTTCTTT. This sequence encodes CAISDGLGNTEAFF.

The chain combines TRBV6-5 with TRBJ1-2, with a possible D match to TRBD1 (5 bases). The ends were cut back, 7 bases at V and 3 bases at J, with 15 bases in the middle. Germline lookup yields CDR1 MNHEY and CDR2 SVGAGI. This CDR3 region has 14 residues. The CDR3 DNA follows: TGTGCCAGCACCGCGGGACGGCTAGACTATGGCTACACCTTC. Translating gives CASTAGRLDYGYTF.

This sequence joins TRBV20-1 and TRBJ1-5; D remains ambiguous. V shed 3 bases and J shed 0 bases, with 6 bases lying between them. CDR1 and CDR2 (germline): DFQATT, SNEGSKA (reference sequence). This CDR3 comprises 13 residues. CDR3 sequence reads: CSASFNSNQPQHF. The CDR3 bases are TGCAGTGCTAGTTTCAATAGCAATCAGCCCCAGCATTTT.

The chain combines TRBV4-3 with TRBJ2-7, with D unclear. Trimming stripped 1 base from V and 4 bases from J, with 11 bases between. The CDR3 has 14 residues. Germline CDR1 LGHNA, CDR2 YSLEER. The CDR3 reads CASSQATGRYEQYF. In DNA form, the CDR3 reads TGCGCCAGCAGCCAAGCCACGGGTCGTTACGAGCAGTACTTC.

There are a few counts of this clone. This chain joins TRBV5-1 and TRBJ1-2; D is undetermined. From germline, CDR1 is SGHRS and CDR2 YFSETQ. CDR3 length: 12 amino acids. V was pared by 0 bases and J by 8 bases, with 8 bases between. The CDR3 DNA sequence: TGCGCCAGCAGCTTGGGGGCCAGGGGCTACACCTTC. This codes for CASSLGARGYTF.

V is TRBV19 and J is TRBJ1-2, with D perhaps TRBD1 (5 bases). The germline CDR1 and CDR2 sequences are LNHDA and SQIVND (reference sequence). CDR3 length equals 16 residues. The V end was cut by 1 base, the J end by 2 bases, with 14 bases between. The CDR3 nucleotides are TGTGCCAGTAGTATAGCCTGCGGGGCACGAAACTATGGCTACACCTTC. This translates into CASSIACGARNYGYTF.

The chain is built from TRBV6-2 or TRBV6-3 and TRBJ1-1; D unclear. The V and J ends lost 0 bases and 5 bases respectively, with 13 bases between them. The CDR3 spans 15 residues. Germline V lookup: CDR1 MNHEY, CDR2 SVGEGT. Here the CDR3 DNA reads TGTGCCAGCAGTTACTCGACTAGGGCAGAGACTGAAGCTTTCTTT. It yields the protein CASSYSTRAETEAFF.

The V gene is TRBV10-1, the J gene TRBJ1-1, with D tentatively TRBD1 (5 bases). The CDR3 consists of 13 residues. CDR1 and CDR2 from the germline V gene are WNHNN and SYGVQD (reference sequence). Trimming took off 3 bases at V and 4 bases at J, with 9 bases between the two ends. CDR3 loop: CASSDDGGTEAFF. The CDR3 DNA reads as TGCGCCAGCAGTGACGACGGGGGCACTGAAGCTTTCTTT.

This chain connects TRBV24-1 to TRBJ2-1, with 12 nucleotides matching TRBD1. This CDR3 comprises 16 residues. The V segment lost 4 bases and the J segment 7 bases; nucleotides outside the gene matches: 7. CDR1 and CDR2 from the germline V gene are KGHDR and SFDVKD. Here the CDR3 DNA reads TGTGCCACCAGTGACGCGGGACAGGGGGCAAGGAATGAGCAGTTCTTC. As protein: CATSDAGQGARNEQFF.

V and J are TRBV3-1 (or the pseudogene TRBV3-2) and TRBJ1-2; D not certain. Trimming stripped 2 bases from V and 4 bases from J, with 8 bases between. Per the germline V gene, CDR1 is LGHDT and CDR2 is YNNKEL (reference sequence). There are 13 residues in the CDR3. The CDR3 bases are TGTGCCAGCAGCCAAACAGCAGTCTATGGCTACACCTTC. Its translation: CASSQTAVYGYTF.

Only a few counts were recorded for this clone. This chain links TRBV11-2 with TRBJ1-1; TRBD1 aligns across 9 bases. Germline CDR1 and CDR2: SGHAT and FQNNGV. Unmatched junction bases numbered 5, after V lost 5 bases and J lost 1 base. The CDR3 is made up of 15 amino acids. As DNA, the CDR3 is TGTGCCAGCAGCCCGAGGGGACAGGGGAACACTGAAGCTTTCTTT. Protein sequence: CASSPRGQGNTEAFF.

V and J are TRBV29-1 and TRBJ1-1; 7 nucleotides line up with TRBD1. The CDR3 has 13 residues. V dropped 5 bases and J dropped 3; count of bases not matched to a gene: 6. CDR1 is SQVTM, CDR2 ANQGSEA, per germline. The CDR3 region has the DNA TGCAGCGTTTTTCCTCAGGGGGACACTGAAGCTTTCTTT. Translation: CSVFPQGDTEAFF.

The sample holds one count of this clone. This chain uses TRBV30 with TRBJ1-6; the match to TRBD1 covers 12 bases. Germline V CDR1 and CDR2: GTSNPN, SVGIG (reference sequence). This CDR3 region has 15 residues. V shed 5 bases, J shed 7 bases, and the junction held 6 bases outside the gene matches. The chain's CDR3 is CAWGTGGAQNSPLHF. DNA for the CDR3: TGTGCCTGGGGGACAGGGGGCGCGCAGAATTCACCCCTCCACTTT.